This T cell receptor beta chain was obtained from a study of blood T cell repertoires in COVID-19. Seattle's cohort entered during active infection and was followed longitudinally. Trimming removed 1 base from V and 4 bases from J; junction bases left unmatched: 14. The germline V gene has CDR1 SNHLY and CDR2 FYNNEI. The CDR3 extends over 18 amino acids. The table came from immunoSEQ multiplex PCR; TCRdb's copy has only in-frame clones and leaves some out. The sample has around 150,000 clones; just under 90% are singletons. The sequencing input was peripheral blood. This sequence was found in an older woman with COVID-19, enrolled during active disease. J is TRBJ1-2 and V is TRBV2, with 8 bases fitting TRBD1. CDR3 in DNA: TGTGCCAGCAGTGAAGTGGAAGGACAGGGTGGGCCCCTCTATGGCTACACCTTC. The encoded protein is CASSEVEGQGGPLYGYTF.